One and the same sample provided the 22 T cell receptor beta chains below, sequenced in a study of T-cell memory formation after mild COVID-19 (dated by TCRdb to about 2021). Library construction relied on 5' RACE. The instrument was an Illumina NovaSeq 6000. TCRdb reprocessed the public reads (quality trimming at Q25 with fastp, clone calling with MiXCR) and kept in-frame beta chains. Identical CDR3 protein sequences are pooled into one entry, listed with their most common genes and DNA. The sample includes around 100,000 distinct CDR3 sequences, with around 10% observed a single time. The leading ten clones occupy about 40% of the sample. Specimen: PBMCs or a T cell subset sorted from them (not recorded which). These receptors originate from a man aged 18 to 35 who had mild COVID-19 (a few samples of this study predate the infection). The sample titles of this study are shuffled in the database, so cell type and time point are left out; the donor was told from shared clones.

The chain recombines TRBV6-2 or TRBV6-3 with TRBJ2-1; 8 positions agree with TRBD2. CDR3 length equals 15 residues. Germline values: CDR1 MNHEY, CDR2 SVGEGT. Trimming cost V 2 bases and J 4 bases; bases outside gene matches: 4. The CDR3 protein is CASSYDTGGYNEQFF. DNA of the CDR3: TGTGCCAGCAGTTACGATACGGGGGGGTACAATGAGCAGTTCTTC.

CDR3: CASSKASREGTYEQYV. The CDR3 nucleotides read TGTGCCAGCAGCAAAGCGTCCAGGGAAGGGACCTACGAGCAGTACGTC. J is TRBJ2-7 and V is TRBV21-1; TRBD1, as called in the table, went unchecked against the DNA. TRBV21-1 is reported as a pseudogene. The CDR3 is 16 amino acids.

This clonotype showed up just a few times. This chain connects TRBV4-1 to TRBJ2-2, with D maybe TRBD1 (5 bases). Trimming shortened V by 5 bases and J by 0 bases, and 7 bases separated the two germline ends. The CDR3 is made up of 14 amino acids. Germline V gene lookup returns CDR1 MGHRA and CDR2 YSYEKL. The CDR3 DNA reads TGCGCCAGCAGCTCACAGGCGAACACCGGGGAGCTGTTTTTT. Protein product: CASSSQANTGELFF.

The gene calls are TRBV7-9 and TRBJ2-7; 12 bases are shared with TRBD2. J gave up 2 bases and V 8 bases, and 7 bases lay outside the gene matches. Germline lookup yields CDR1 SEHNR and CDR2 FQNEAQ (reference sequence). The CDR3 length is 15 residues. CDR3 residues: CASERLAGEPYEQYF. The CDR3 DNA reads as TGTGCCAGCGAAAGACTAGCGGGGGAGCCCTACGAGCAGTACTTC.

This clonotype was observed a handful of times. This chain links TRBV29-1 with TRBJ2-2; D possibly corresponds to TRBD1 (6 bases). V was clipped by 4 bases and J by 4 bases, with 16 bases between them. CDR1 is SQVTM, CDR2 ANQGSEA, per germline. The CDR3 consists of 15 residues. CDR3 sequence: CSVAMPGARTGELFF. CDR3 nucleotides: TGCAGCGTTGCTATGCCAGGGGCTCGCACCGGGGAGCTGTTTTTT.

This clonotype was seen repeatedly, ten times or more. V is TRBV5-1 and J is TRBJ2-1; 9 positions match TRBD1. CDR1 is SGHRS and CDR2 is YFSETQ in the germline V gene. This CDR3 has 14 amino acids. V was pared by 2 bases and J by 7 bases, with 4 bases of the junction left unmatched. CDR3 coding DNA: TGCGCCAGCAGCTTCTACAGGGGGCGAAATGAGCAGTTCTTC. It translates to CASSFYRGRNEQFF. The full variable domain, its missing parts supplied by reference TRBV5-1 and TRBJ2-1, is KAGVTQTPRYLIKTRGQQVTLSCSPISGHRSVSWYQQTPGQGLQFLFEYFSETQRNKGNFPGRFSGRQFSNSRSEMNVSTLELGDSALYLCASSFYRGRNEQFFGPGTRLTVL.

This clonotype was counted between two and nine times. This chain connects TRBV11-2 to TRBJ2-1; 9 bases are a match to TRBD2. The CDR3 length is 16 residues. CDR1 SGHAT and CDR2 FQNNGV come from the germline V gene. Losses at the gene ends were 3 bases for V and 10 bases for J; bases not matched to a gene: 13. The CDR3 DNA is TGTGCCAGCAGCTTTGGCAGGGCGGGGGGGCCTGAGGAGCAGTTCTTC. It encodes CASSFGRAGGPEEQFF. Full variable domain (rest looked up from reference TRBV11-2 and TRBJ2-1): EAGVAQSPRYKIIEKRQSVAFWCNPISGHATLYWYQQILGQGPKLLIQFQNNGVVDDSQLPKDRFSAERLKGVDSTLKIQPAKLEDSAVYLCASSFGRAGGPEEQFFGPGTRLTVL.

The rearrangement links TRBV6-5 to TRBJ2-7, with D perhaps TRBD1 (6 bases). Germline CDR1 is MNHEY and CDR2 is SVGAGI. The CDR3 runs 15 residues. Trimming pared 2 bases from V and 1 base from J, leaving 12 bases between. The CDR3 is CASSYGTPRSYEQYF. In DNA form, the CDR3 reads TGTGCCAGCAGTTACGGGACACCTCGATCCTACGAGCAGTACTTC.

The CDR3 bases are TGTGCCAGCCGAAGAGGGGGGGCTGGCGGCTACACCTTC. Amino acid sequence: CASRRGGAGGYTF. V and J are TRBV25-1 and TRBJ1-2; D possibly corresponds to TRBD1 (6 bases). Between the trimmed V and J ends, which lost 8 bases and 8 bases, there was a span of 18 bases. The CDR3 contains 13 residues. CDR1 MGHDK and CDR2 SYGVNS come from the germline V gene.

This clonotype was detected a few times. The chain is built from TRBV20-1 and TRBJ2-2; TRBD2 might be the D (5 bases). This CDR3 region has 13 residues. The germline V gene encodes CDR1 DFQATT and CDR2 SNEGSKA (reference sequence). Trimming removed 8 bases at V and 1 base at J, with 11 bases between. The CDR3 reads CSPWTVNTGELFF. CDR3 in DNA: TGCAGTCCCTGGACTGTGAACACCGGGGAGCTGTTTTTT.

V gene TRBV29-1 combines with J gene TRBJ1-2; D unclear. In germline, CDR1 is SQVTM, CDR2 ANQGSEA. The CDR3 is 13 residues long. V lost 5 bases and J 0 bases, leaving 10 bases between the germline ends. CDR3 sequence: CSVMDGSNYGYTF. Here the CDR3 DNA reads TGCAGCGTTATGGACGGATCTAACTATGGCTACACCTTC. The full variable domain, its missing parts supplied by reference TRBV29-1 and TRBJ1-2, is SAVISQKPSRDICQRGTSLTIQCQVDSQVTMMFWYRQQPGQSLTLIATANQGSEATYESGFVIDKFPISRPNLTFSTLTVSNMSPEDSSIYLCSVMDGSNYGYTFGSGTRLTVV.

This clonotype occurred many times. This chain links TRBV23-1 with TRBJ2-3; D unresolved. TRBV23-1 is reported as an ORF; its role is uncertain. Trimming took 6 bases from V and 4 from J, leaving 20 bases between them. The CDR3 consists of 16 residues. The CDR3 is CASSPTRPWVADTQYF. Here the CDR3 DNA reads TGCGCCAGCAGCCCCACCCGACCCTGGGTCGCAGATACGCAGTATTTT.

This clonotype appeared a few times. The chain links TRBV6-2 or TRBV6-3 to TRBJ2-3, with unresolved D. The CDR3 has 15 amino acids. CDR1 MNHEY and CDR2 SVGEGT come from the germline V gene. The ends were cut back, 4 bases at V and 4 bases at J, with 15 bases in the middle. CDR3 bases: TGTGCCAGCAGTTTTCTGGTAGGGCATGCAGATACGCAGTATTTT. As protein: CASSFLVGHADTQYF.

This clonotype turned up a few times. The rearrangement links TRBV18 to TRBJ1-1, with 8 bases matching TRBD1. V shed 1 base, J shed 0 bases, and the junction held 4 bases outside the gene matches. Per the germline V gene, CDR1 is KGHSH and CDR2 is LQKENI. The CDR3 has 16 amino acids. The chain's CDR3 is CASSPRQGAMNTEAFF. The CDR3 nucleotides are TGTGCCAGCTCACCACGCCAGGGGGCCATGAACACTGAAGCTTTCTTT.

There are a few counts of this clonotype. V usage is TRBV12-3 or TRBV12-4 and J usage is TRBJ1-2; TRBD1 aligns across 7 bases. The V segment lost 6 bases and the J segment 1 base; nucleotides outside the gene matches: 5. This CDR3 spans 14 amino acids. The CDR3: CASSPTGINYGYTF. CDR3 in DNA: TGTGCCAGCAGCCCGACAGGGATTAACTATGGCTACACCTTC.

The CDR3 sequence: CASSQVQGVPEAFF. The DNA of the CDR3 is TGCGCCAGCAGCCAAGTGCAGGGAGTCCCCGAAGCTTTCTTT. J is TRBJ1-1 and V is TRBV4-1, with D possibly matching TRBD1 (5 bases). Trimming took 1 base from V and 8 from J, leaving 14 bases between them. CDR1 is MGHRA and CDR2 is YSYEKL in the germline V gene. The CDR3 extends over 14 amino acids.

J is TRBJ2-1 and V is TRBV7-8; 11 bases align to TRBD2. V trimming: 1 base; J trimming: 2 bases; junction bases outside the gene matches: 10. From germline, CDR1 is SGHVS and CDR2 FQNEAQ. This CDR3 is 19 amino acids long. The CDR3, as DNA: TGTGCCAGCAGCTTAGTTCTCCTAGCGGGGGGTCCCGCCTACAATGAGCAGTTCTTC. Its protein product is CASSLVLLAGGPAYNEQFF. The variable domain in full, with the rest retrieved from reference TRBV7-8 and TRBJ2-1, is GAGVSQSPRYKVAKRGQDVALRCDPISGHVSLFWYQQALGQGPEFLTYFQNEAQLDKSGLPSDRFFAERPEGSVSTLKIQRTQQEDSAVYLCASSLVLLAGGPAYNEQFFGPGTRLTVL.

This clonotype has more than one count but fewer than ten. This chain links TRBV7-9 with TRBJ2-1, with D uncertain. The CDR3 is made up of 12 amino acids. Per germline, CDR1 SEHNR and CDR2 FQNEAQ (reference sequence). V was pared by 2 bases and J by 5 bases, with 4 bases between. CDR3: CASSLPHNEQFF. The CDR3 coding sequence is TGTGCCAGCAGCTTACCCCACAATGAGCAGTTCTTC.

This clonotype turned up a few times. The chain couples TRBV9 to TRBJ1-2; a possible D gene is TRBD1 (5 bases). There are 15 residues in the CDR3. Between the trimmed V and J ends, which lost 2 bases and 2 bases, there was a span of 13 bases. The V gene's germline CDR1 is SGDLS and CDR2 YYNGEE. In DNA form, the CDR3 reads TGTGCCAGCAGCGTTAGTAGACAGAACAACTATGGCTACACCTTC. This sequence encodes CASSVSRQNNYGYTF. Filled out from reference TRBV9 and TRBJ1-2, the complete variable domain reads DSGVTQTPKHLITATGQRVTLRCSPRSGDLSVYWYQQSLDQGLQFLIQYYNGEERAKGNILERFSAQQFPDLHSELNLSSLELGDSALYFCASSVSRQNNYGYTFGSGTRLTVV.

In this sample, this clonotype turned up many times. The V call is TRBV5-1, the J call TRBJ1-1; D is ambiguous. Trimming shortened V by 2 bases and J by 4 bases, and 9 bases separated the two germline ends. CDR3 size: 13 residues. In germline, CDR1 is SGHRS, CDR2 YFSETQ. This CDR3 is CASSLIDATEAFF. For the CDR3, the DNA is TGCGCCAGCAGCTTAATCGACGCCACTGAAGCTTTCTTT.

CDR3 nucleotides: TGTGCCAGCAGTCATGCCCGGTTAGCAGTGAACTCCTACGAGCAGTACGTC. Its translation is CASSHARLAVNSYEQYV. The chain is built from TRBV6-2 or TRBV6-3 and TRBJ2-7; D remains ambiguous. The CDR3 is 17 residues long. Germline lookup yields CDR1 MNHEY and CDR2 SVGEGT. V was trimmed by 5 bases and J by 0 bases, leaving 20 bases between them.

The chain recombines TRBV4-1 with TRBJ2-7; D gene unclear. V lost 0 bases and J lost 3, with 12 bases in between. The CDR3 consists of 15 residues. Germline V gives CDR1 MGHRA, CDR2 YSYEKL. Here the CDR3 reads CASSQDRTTIYEQYF. CDR3 nucleotides: TGCGCCAGCAGCCAAGATCGCACTACGATCTACGAGCAGTACTTC.